Below are 6 T cell receptor beta chains sequenced from a single sample in a study of blood T cell repertoires in COVID-19. Method: immunoSEQ multiplex PCR; TCRdb's copy keeps in-frame clones and lacks some. Altogether about 130,000 clones are present, approximately 80% being singletons, with the ten largest covering approximately 11%. The sample taken for sequencing was peripheral blood. These receptors originate from a man between 60 and 75 years old who had recovered from COVID-19.

This chain connects TRBV4-1 to TRBJ1-3; 7 nucleotides align to TRBD1. The CDR3 length is 15 residues. V was clipped by 2 bases and J by 3 bases; unmatched bases: 4. Germline assignment: CDR1 MGHRA and CDR2 YSYEKL. The CDR3 loop reads CASSQQGVNGNTIYF. CDR3 DNA: TGCGCCAGCAGCCAACAGGGGGTGAATGGAAACACCATATATTTT.

The V call is TRBV5-1, the J call TRBJ2-7, with TRBD1 matching 7 bases. V was pared by 3 bases and J by 5 bases, with 5 bases of the junction left unmatched. Germline V gives CDR1 SGHRS, CDR2 YFSETQ. The CDR3 has 13 amino acids. As DNA, the CDR3 is TGCGCCAGCAGCTCGGGACAGAAAAACGAGCAGTACTTC. Encoded protein: CASSSGQKNEQYF.

V gene TRBV6-5 combines with J gene TRBJ2-3, with 8 bases identical to TRBD1. The germline V gene has CDR1 MNHEY and CDR2 SVGAGI. With V trimmed by 4 bases and J by 2 bases, 5 bases remained unmatched. The CDR3 totals 15 residues. The CDR3 sequence is CASSSGTGLTDTQYF. In DNA, the CDR3 is TGTGCCAGCAGTTCCGGGACAGGACTCACAGATACGCAGTATTTT.

The CDR3 DNA follows: TGTGCCAGCAGGCCCGGGCTAGCGGGGGCTTCTAGCACAGATACGCAGTATTTT. Protein product: CASRPGLAGASSTDTQYF. The chain recombines TRBV7-2 with TRBJ2-3; 10 positions agree with TRBD2. The CDR3 covers 18 residues. V shed 6 bases, J shed 0 bases, and the junction held 12 bases outside the gene matches. Germline V gene data show CDR1 as SGHTA and CDR2 as FQGNSA. Drawing the rest from reference TRBV7-2 and TRBJ2-3, the complete variable domain is GAGVSQSPSNKVTEKGKDVELRCDPISGHTALYWYRQSLGQGLEFLIYFQGNSAPDKSGLPSDRFSAERTGGSVSTLTIQRTQQEDSAVYLCASRPGLAGASSTDTQYFGPGTRLTVL.

This clone was seen a handful of times. The chain combines TRBV6-5 with TRBJ2-3, with 8 bases identical to TRBD2. The germline gives CDR1 MNHEY, CDR2 SVGAGI. The CDR3 has 15 amino acids. With V trimmed by 11 bases and J by 1 base, 11 bases remained unmatched. The CDR3 reads CAHRPSGGRTDTQYF. The CDR3, as DNA: TGTGCCCACCGCCCCAGCGGGGGACGCACAGATACGCAGTATTTT.

In DNA, the CDR3 is TGCGCCAGCATGGGGACTAGCGGGGGGACTAGCACAGATACGCAGTATTTT. Translation gives CASMGTSGGTSTDTQYF. The chain carries TRBV10-1 and TRBJ2-3; TRBD2 agrees at 15 bases. CDR1 WNHNN and CDR2 SYGVQD come from the germline V gene (reference sequence). CDR3 length: 17 amino acids. V shed 7 bases and J 0 bases; nucleotides not matched to a gene: 5.